The rows below give T cell receptor beta chains drawn from one sample of a study of shared clonotypes between healthy human individuals. Sequencing was performed with immunoSEQ multiplex PCR; in TCRdb, only in-frame clones are kept and a portion is missing. The sample carries roughly 2,500,000 clones, 90% to 95% recorded once. Sequenced material: naive CD4+ T cells from PBMCs. The receptors shown here come from a man between 18 and 35 years old in good health. Some clones in this sample may be carry-over from other donors' samples. Each CDR3 is given with its conserved first and last residue. Each record gives: J gene, V gene, CDR3 protein.

>TRBJ2-2|TRBV2
CASVTPRNGELFF
>TRBJ2-7|TRBV5-1
CASSLVSGAPSYEQYF
>TRBJ1-1|TRBV18
CASSPQGDTEAFF
>TRBJ2-3|TRBV9
CASSVVTGSTDTQYF
>TRBJ2-5|TRBV5-1
CASSLEGAVETQYF
>TRBJ2-1|TRBV11-2
CASSLVGSYNEQFF
>TRBJ2-7|TRBV10-3
CAIRGQGSSYEQYF
>TRBJ2-5|TRBV7-9
CASSLAGASGRETQYF
>TRBJ2-7|TRBV30
CAWTFSGRIYEQYF
>TRBJ2-7|TRBV6-5
CAIRALASADEQYF
>TRBJ1-1|TRBV18
CASSPRQGNTEAFF
>TRBJ1-2|TRBV19
CASSTPMGYGYTF
>TRBJ2-1|TRBV7-3
CASSLSPLRDSYNEQFF
>TRBJ2-7|TRBV18
CASSPPAGGPSEQYF
>TRBJ1-2|TRBV6-4
CASRPAPGHIYGYTF
>TRBJ2-5|TRBV5-1
CASSSGAWQQETQYF
>TRBJ2-5|TRBV19
CASNPFVGETQYF
>TRBJ2-1|TRBV6-1
CASFPGYYSYNEQFF
>TRBJ2-6|TRBV6-1
CASSTGNSGANVLTF
>TRBJ2-2|TRBV2
CASSNEGTSGFFTGELFF
>TRBJ2-2|TRBV7-6
CASSRLAGGEGELFF
>TRBJ1-4|TRBV18
CASSPGQGYEKLFF
>TRBJ1-2|TRBV2
CARGEGEADYGYTF